This T cell receptor (beta chain) derives from a study of Graves' ophthalmopathy and Graves' hyperthyroidism. The CDR3 runs to 14 residues. V lost 4 bases and J 7 bases, leaving 13 bases between the germline ends. Germline V gives CDR1 SEHNR, CDR2 FQNEAQ (reference sequence). Scientists amplified the TCR beta CDR3 regions from RNA transcripts. An initial RT-PCR round employing HTBI primers preceded a second-round multiplex PCR. TCRdb redid the calling of the multiplex PCR reads with MiXCR, one entry per CDR3 protein. The sample comprises 500,000 to 600,000 distinct CDR3 sequences, under 45% of which are singletons, and about 4.2% rests with the top ten.

The receptor comes from an adult man with Graves' hyperthyroidism. What was sequenced was peripheral blood or thyroid tissue (not recorded which). The V call is TRBV7-9, the J call TRBJ1-4; D is possibly TRBD1 (6 bases). The CDR3 DNA reads TGTGCCAGCAGCTCCGACTGGGGGCTTGAAAAACTGTTTTTT. Protein sequence: CASSSDWGLEKLFF.